The rows below give T cell receptor beta chains drawn from one sample of a study of blood T cell repertoires in COVID-19. The repertoire was sequenced with immunoSEQ multiplex PCR; TCRdb's copy has only in-frame clones and lacks some. The sample has hundreds of thousands of clones, approximately 90% seen once; the top ten hold over 0.75%. The material sequenced was peripheral blood. These receptors were obtained from a man aged 55-75 years with COVID-19, enrolled during active disease. The CDR3 runs from the conserved cysteine through the conserved F or W. D genes are given only for firm matches. Clone size is given for some rows only: seen once, a few or many times, or a class if the clone is expanded.

D gene	CDR3 length	J gene	clone size	V gene	CDR3 protein	CDR3 DNA
TRBD2	15	TRBJ2-5	-	TRBV7-9	CASTLGEGRQETQYF	TGTGCCAGCACCCTCGGGGAGGGACGTCAAGAGACCCAGTACTTC
TRBD2	12	TRBJ2-3	-	TRBV5-1	CASSSERGTQYF	TGCGCCAGCAGCTCCGAGCGGGGGACGCAGTATTTT
TRBD1	14	TRBJ2-7	-	TRBV7-2	CASSFRQGTYEQYF	TGTGCCAGCAGCTTCCGACAGGGCACCTACGAGCAGTACTTC
-	14	TRBJ1-3	-	TRBV5-8	CASSLEGSGNTIYF	TGTGCCAGCAGCTTGGAGGGGTCCGGAAACACCATATATTTT
TRBD1	14	TRBJ1-2	-	TRBV4-2	CASSPDRVNYGYTF	TGTGCCAGCAGCCCAGACAGGGTTAACTATGGCTACACCTTC
-	14	TRBJ2-7	-	TRBV18	CASSPLDSSYEQYF	TGTGCCAGCTCACCACTTGACAGCTCCTACGAGCAGTACTTC
-	15	TRBJ2-6	few	TRBV7-9	CASSATESGANVLTF	TGTGCCAGCAGCGCCACAGAATCTGGGGCCAACGTCCTGACTTTC
-	13	TRBJ2-2	-	TRBV12-3/TRBV12-4	CASSTGTTGELFF	TGTGCCAGCAGTACAGGGACCACCGGGGAGCTGTTTTTT
TRBD1	12	TRBJ1-1	once	TRBV19	CASDRGVTEAFF	TGTGCCAGCGACAGGGGTGTCACTGAAGCTTTCTTT
-	14	TRBJ2-2	-	TRBV5-4	CASSFSRGGGELFF	TGTGCCAGCAGTTTTAGCCGAGGTGGCGGGGAGCTGTTTTTT
-	15	TRBJ1-1	-	TRBV10-3	CAIRNSEGGVTEAFF	TGTGCCATCAGGAACTCGGAGGGGGGGGTCACTGAAGCTTTCTTT
-	14	TRBJ2-2	-	TRBV9	CASSVLVNTGELFF	TGTGCCAGCAGCGTACTTGTGAACACCGGGGAGCTGTTTTTT
-	13	TRBJ2-5	-	TRBV7-2	CASSIGQQETQYF	TGTGCCAGCAGCATCGGACAGCAAGAGACCCAGTACTTC
-	15	TRBJ1-3	-	TRBV4-2	CASSQDRTGSDTIYF	TGTGCCAGCAGCCAAGACCGCACAGGGAGTGACACCATATATTTT
TRBD1	18	TRBJ1-5	once	TRBV6-1	CASSARDRDKASNQPQHF	TGTGCCAGCAGTGCCCGGGACAGGGATAAGGCTAGCAATCAGCCCCAGCATTTT
TRBD1	15	TRBJ1-4	-	TRBV6-5	CASSYSTGLGEKLFF	TGTGCCAGCAGTTACTCGACAGGGCTCGGAGAAAAACTGTTTTTT
-	17	TRBJ2-2	-	TRBV7-2	CASSTPGAGSNTGELFF	TGTGCCAGCAGCACGCCAGGGGCAGGGTCGAACACCGGGGAGCTGTTTTTT
TRBD2	16	TRBJ2-1	-	TRBV18	CASSSGTSGFYNEQFF	TGTGCCAGCTCATCAGGGACTAGCGGATTTTACAATGAGCAGTTCTTC
-	18	TRBJ1-3	-	TRBV3-1/TRBV3-2	CASSATSGLRSSGNTIYF	TGTGCCAGCAGCGCTACTTCGGGACTTCGGTCCTCTGGAAACACCATATATTTT
-	13	TRBJ1-1	-	TRBV6-6	CASSYSERGAAFF	TGTGCCAGCAGTTACTCGGAACGCGGGGCAGCTTTCTTT
TRBD2	17	TRBJ2-7	-	TRBV4-2	CASSQAYGLAAPYEQYF	TGTGCCAGCAGCCAAGCTTATGGACTAGCGGCCCCCTACGAGCAGTACTTC
TRBD1	14	TRBJ2-5	-	TRBV3-1/TRBV3-2	CASSHTGGGETQYF	TGTGCCAGCAGTCATACAGGGGGCGGGGAGACCCAGTACTTC
-	14	TRBJ2-3	-	TRBV7-2	CASSLDLASDTQYF	TGTGCCAGCAGCTTAGATCTAGCCTCAGATACGCAGTATTTT
TRBD2	16	TRBJ2-7	-	TRBV20-1	CSASNPSSGSSREQYF	TGCAGTGCTAGTAACCCTTCTAGCGGGAGTTCTAGGGAGCAGTACTTC
TRBD2	20	TRBJ2-2	-	TRBV24-1	CATSDLTGTSGRAITGELFF	TGTGCCACCAGTGACTTGACCGGGACTAGCGGGAGGGCCATCACCGGGGAGCTGTTTTTT
TRBD1	14	TRBJ2-7	-	TRBV6-6	CASRPVQGAEEQYF	TGTGCCAGCAGGCCTGTACAGGGGGCGGAGGAGCAGTACTTC